These T cell receptor beta chains were read from a single sample in a study of blood T cells in healthy people across ages. TCRdb re-derived calls from the 5' RACE reads in MiXCR, one entry per CDR3 protein. The data contain some 900,000 distinct CDR3 sequences, 25% to 35% of them seen just once; the ten biggest clones take up approximately 15%. The sequenced sample consisted of blood. The source is a woman older than 75 in good health. CDR3s include the opening cysteine and the closing phenylalanine or tryptophan. Each record gives: V gene, J gene, CDR3 protein.

>TRBV28|TRBJ1-5
CASSFVTADQPQHF
>TRBV2|TRBJ2-1
CASEGAGTETQFF
>TRBV7-6|TRBJ2-7
CASSFPGQGPEQYF
>TRBV3-1|TRBJ1-5
CASSRGQVNQPQHF
>TRBV20-1|TRBJ2-1
CSATDSPNEQFF
>TRBV11-2|TRBJ2-3
CASSPGLAGDTQYF
>TRBV4-1|TRBJ2-7
CASSQGTGSGYEQYF
>TRBV7-2|TRBJ1-2
CASSLAPGMANYGYTF
>TRBV5-5|TRBJ1-1
CASSPSGVRTEAFF
>TRBV12-3/TRBV12-4|TRBJ1-2
CASSLMDYGYTF
>TRBV11-2|TRBJ2-7
CASSLGAGQAYEQYF
>TRBV7-9|TRBJ2-1
CASSLFGGDEQFF
>TRBV5-6|TRBJ2-7
CASSWWNTRTGPSYEQYF
>TRBV3-1|TRBJ2-7
CASSRGGQILYEQYF
>TRBV5-1|TRBJ2-5
CASSHAPHTDQETQYF
>TRBV14|TRBJ1-2
CASKASGVYGYTF
>TRBV6-6|TRBJ1-2
CASSAGTEYGYTF
>TRBV7-2|TRBJ2-3
CASSFLRQVNLWSTDTQYF
>TRBV12-3/TRBV12-4|TRBJ2-6
CASKGDGANVLTF
>TRBV20-1|TRBJ2-5
CSAVRDRAQETQYF
>TRBV21-1|TRBJ1-1
CASSALTGGCTEAFF
>TRBV5-1|TRBJ2-5
CASSHDVTETQYF
>TRBV27|TRBJ2-7
CASSLGPNNEQYF
>TRBV4-2|TRBJ2-4
CASSQDPSGAKNIQYF
>TRBV6-5|TRBJ2-6
CASRRDGISGANVLTF
>TRBV7-2|TRBJ2-1
CASSRGGDYNKQFF
>TRBV7-2|TRBJ2-5
CASSLDSGGQETQYF
>TRBV12-3/TRBV12-4|TRBJ2-1
CASSLSSDRYEQFF
>TRBV7-2|TRBJ2-5
CASTTTSGGYQETQYF
>TRBV6-5|TRBJ2-3
CAGRQTSGASTDTQYF
>TRBV12-3/TRBV12-4|TRBJ1-1
CASSPTGFTEAFF